The clone carrying this T cell receptor beta chain was counted many times. Antigen specificity is unknown. CDR1 is MNHNS, CDR2 SASEGT, per germline. CDR3 length: 16 amino acids. With 5 bases removed from V and 10 bases from J, the gap between germline ends came to 21 bases. TCRdb re-called the reads with MiXCR, one entry per CDR3 protein. The sample lists about 300,000 distinct CDR3 sequences, about 9.2% occurring once. The sample comes from a study of T cell repertoires in cytomegalovirus infection. Overall study findings and caveats: What dominated the ex vivo response were HLA-C-restricted CMV-specific TCR beta clonotypes.

The V gene is TRBV6-1, the J gene TRBJ1-6; possibly TRBD1 for D (5 bases). The sequencing input was PBMCs. The TCR was taken from a human donor in good health (CMV status not recorded). Some clones in this sample may be carry-over from other donors' samples. This CDR3 reads CASSYTLQALGSPLHF. CDR3 sequence (DNA): TGTGCCAGCAGTTATACCCTACAGGCCTTGGGGTCACCCCTCCACTTT.